This T cell receptor (beta chain) was captured by sequencing in a study of cytomegalovirus exposure and HLA in healthy donors. Participants comprised healthy donors of bone marrow. Use of 60 Vbeta and 13 Jbeta primers characterized the PCR. The protocol was immunoSEQ multiplex PCR, while the TCRdb copy is restricted to in-frame clones and leaves out a portion. Of approximately 70,000 clones listed, less than 80% are singletons. J gave up 4 bases and V 2 bases, and 7 bases lay outside the gene matches. This CDR3 is 16 amino acids long. Germline CDR1 reads SNHLY; CDR2 reads FYNNEI. Sequenced: PBMCs. The rearrangement joins TRBV2 to TRBJ1-2; 10 bases line up with TRBD1. The receptor comes from a woman aged 35 to 49 in good health and CMV-seropositive. CDR3: CASSELIRTGGYGYTF. CDR3 coding DNA: TGTGCCAGCAGTGAACTTATCAGGACAGGGGGCTATGGCTACACCTTC.